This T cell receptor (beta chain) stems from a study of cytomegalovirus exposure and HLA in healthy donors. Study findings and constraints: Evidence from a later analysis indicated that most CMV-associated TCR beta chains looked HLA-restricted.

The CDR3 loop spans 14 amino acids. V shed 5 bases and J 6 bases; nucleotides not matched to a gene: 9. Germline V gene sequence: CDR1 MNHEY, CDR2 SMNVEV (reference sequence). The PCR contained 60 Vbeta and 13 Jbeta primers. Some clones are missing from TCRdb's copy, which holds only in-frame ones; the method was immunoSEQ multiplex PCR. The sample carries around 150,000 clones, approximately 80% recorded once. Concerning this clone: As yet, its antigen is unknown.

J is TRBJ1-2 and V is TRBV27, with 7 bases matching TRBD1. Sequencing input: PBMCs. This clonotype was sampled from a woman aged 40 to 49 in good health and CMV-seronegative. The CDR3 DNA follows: TGTGCCAGCAGTCCCCTTGACAGGGCGGATGGCTACACCTTC. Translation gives CASSPLDRADGYTF.